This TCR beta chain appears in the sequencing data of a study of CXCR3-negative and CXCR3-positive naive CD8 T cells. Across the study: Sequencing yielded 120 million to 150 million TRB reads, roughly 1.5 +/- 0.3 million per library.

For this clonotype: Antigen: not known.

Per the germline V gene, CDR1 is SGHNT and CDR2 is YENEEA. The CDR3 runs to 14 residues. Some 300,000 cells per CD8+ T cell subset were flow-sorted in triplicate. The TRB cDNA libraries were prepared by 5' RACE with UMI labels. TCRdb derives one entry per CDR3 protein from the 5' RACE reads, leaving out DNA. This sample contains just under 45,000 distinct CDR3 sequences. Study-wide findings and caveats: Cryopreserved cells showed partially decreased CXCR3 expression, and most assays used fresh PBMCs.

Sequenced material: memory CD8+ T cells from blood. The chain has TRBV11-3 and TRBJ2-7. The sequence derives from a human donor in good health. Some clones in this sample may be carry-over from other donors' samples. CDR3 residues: CASSGSRAAYEQYF. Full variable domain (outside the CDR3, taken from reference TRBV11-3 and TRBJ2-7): EAGVVQSPRYKIIEKKQPVAFWCNPISGHNTLYWYLQNLGQGPELLIRYENEEAVDDSQLPKDRFSAERLKGVDSTLKIQPAELGDSAVYLCASSGSRAAYEQYFGPGTRLTVT.